This T cell receptor (beta chain) was retrieved from a study of control samples from healthy donors and cancer patients. TCRdb's table, derived via immunoSEQ multiplex PCR, lists solely in-frame clones and lacks some. The top ten hold approximately 5.7% of the sample, which has about 150,000 clones, around 96% seen once. Trimming cost V 8 bases and J 1 base, with 11 bases left between them. The V gene's germline CDR1 is SGHTA and CDR2 FQGNSA. The CDR3 has 13 residues. What was sequenced was blood. The chain recombines TRBV7-2 with TRBJ1-1; no clear D. The receptor was derived from a middle-aged man in good health. CDR3 amino acids: CASELMGNTEAFF. As DNA, the CDR3 is TGTGCCAGCGAGCTTATGGGGAACACTGAAGCTTTCTTT.